A selection of T cell receptor beta chains follows, all from one sample in a study of CXCR3-negative and CXCR3-positive naive CD8 T cells. From the 5' RACE reads, TCRdb lists one entry per CDR3 protein and no DNA. The sample includes about 120,000 distinct CDR3 sequences. The sequencing input was naive CXCR3+ CD8+ T cells from blood. All receptors derive from a human donor in good health. Some clones in this sample may be carry-over from other donors' samples. Both conserved end residues are part of each CDR3.

v_gene	j_gene	CDR3aa
TRBV7-2	TRBJ2-7	CASSPASGGAERYF
TRBV3-1	TRBJ2-7	CASSQGLAGAYEQYF
TRBV7-9	TRBJ1-4	CASSLWTGGGNEKLFF
TRBV9	TRBJ2-7	CASSVGDSPYEQYF
TRBV12-3/TRBV12-4	TRBJ2-2	CASREVDTGELFF
TRBV11-2	TRBJ2-3	CASSLPTGLGTDTQYF
TRBV3-2	TRBJ1-1	CASSLPCSRTAFF
TRBV7-3	TRBJ2-7	CASSPHRGDEQYF
TRBV28	TRBJ1-5	CASSLGLGSNQRQHF
TRBV15	TRBJ1-3	CATSRVIGQGSGNTIYF
TRBV7-9	TRBJ2-7	CASSLVAATYEQYF
TRBV6-5	TRBJ2-5	CASSYSIDNQETQYF
TRBV27	TRBJ1-1	CASSFRGGNGRNTEAFF
TRBV1	TRBJ1-1	CTSSQDPTLSWGQGLGNTEAFF
TRBV20-1	TRBJ1-5	CSAGYEGRVNQPQHF
TRBV14	TRBJ2-7	CASSPDQVTYEQYF
TRBV6-5	TRBJ2-5	CASSYGGGGEGTQYF
TRBV7-9	TRBJ1-1	CASSLGQGELNTEAFF
TRBV27	TRBJ2-7	CASSSLWTSYEQYF
TRBV28	TRBJ2-6	CASTLRKVSSGANVLTF
TRBV29-1	TRBJ2-7	CSVEYEDRYEQYF
TRBV20-1	TRBJ2-7	CSARWGLAGISYEQYF
TRBV7-9	TRBJ2-1	CASSRTPSSYNEQFF
TRBV4-3	TRBJ2-5	CASSQGGRELQETQYF
TRBV7-9	TRBJ1-5	CASSLSGRDQPQHF
TRBV7-8	TRBJ1-2	CASSLGWDRGLDGYTF